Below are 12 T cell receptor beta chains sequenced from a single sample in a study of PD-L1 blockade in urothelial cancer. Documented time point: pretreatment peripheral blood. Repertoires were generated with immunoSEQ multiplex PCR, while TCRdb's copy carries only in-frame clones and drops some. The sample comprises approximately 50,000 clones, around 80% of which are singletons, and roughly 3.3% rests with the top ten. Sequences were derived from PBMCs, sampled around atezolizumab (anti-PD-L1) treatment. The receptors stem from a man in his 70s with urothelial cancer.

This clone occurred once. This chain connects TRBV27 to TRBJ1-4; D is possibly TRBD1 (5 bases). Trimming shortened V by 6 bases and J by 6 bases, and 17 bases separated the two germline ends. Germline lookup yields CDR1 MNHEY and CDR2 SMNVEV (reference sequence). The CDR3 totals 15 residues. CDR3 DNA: TGTGCCAGCAGAAGGCACAGGTCGACTGATGAAAAACTGTTTTTT. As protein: CASRRHRSTDEKLFF.

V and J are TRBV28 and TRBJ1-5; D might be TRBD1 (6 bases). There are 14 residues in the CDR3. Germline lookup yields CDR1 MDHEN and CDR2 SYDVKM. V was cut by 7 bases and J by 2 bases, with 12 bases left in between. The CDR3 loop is CASNHRVGNQPQHF. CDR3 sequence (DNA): TGTGCCAGCAATCACAGGGTAGGCAATCAGCCCCAGCATTTT.

The CDR3 nucleotides read TGTGCCAGCAGTGGACCCAGGGGGCAGTACACTGAAGCTTTCTTT. Amino acids: CASSGPRGQYTEAFF. V gene TRBV28 combines with J gene TRBJ1-1, with TRBD1 matching over 8 bases. Germline loops: CDR1 MDHEN, CDR2 SYDVKM. The ends lost 5 bases at V and 3 bases at J; junction bases unmatched: 8. This CDR3 region has 15 residues.

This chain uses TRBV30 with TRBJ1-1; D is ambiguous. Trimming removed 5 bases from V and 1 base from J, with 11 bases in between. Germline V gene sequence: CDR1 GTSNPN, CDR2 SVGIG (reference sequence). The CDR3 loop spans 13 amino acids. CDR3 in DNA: TGTGCCTGGGAAAGTTCAGGGAACACTGAAGCTTTCTTT. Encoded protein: CAWESSGNTEAFF.

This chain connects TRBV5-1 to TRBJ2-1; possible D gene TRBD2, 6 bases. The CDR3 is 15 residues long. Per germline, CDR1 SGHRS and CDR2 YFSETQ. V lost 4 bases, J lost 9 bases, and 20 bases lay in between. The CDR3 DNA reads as TGCGCCAGCAGCAAGGGACTTTCTCAGGCCCGTGAGCAGTTCTTC. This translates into CASSKGLSQAREQFF.

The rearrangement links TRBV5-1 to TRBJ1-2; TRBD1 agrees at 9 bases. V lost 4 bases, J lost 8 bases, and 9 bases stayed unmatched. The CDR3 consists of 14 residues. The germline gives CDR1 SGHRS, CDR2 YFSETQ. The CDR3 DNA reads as TGCGCCAGCAGCCCGGGACAGGGCCCCTCGGGCTACACCTTC. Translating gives CASSPGQGPSGYTF.

In DNA, the CDR3 is TGTGCCAGCAGCCCCCCGAGGGCGGGGGTCCTACATACGCAGTATTTT. It codes for CASSPPRAGVLHTQYF. The chain carries TRBV7-2 and TRBJ2-3, with 7 bases lining up with TRBD2. The length of the CDR3 is 16 residues. J was trimmed by 7 bases and V by 5 bases; bases with no gene match: 15. Germline lookup yields CDR1 SGHTA and CDR2 FQGNSA.

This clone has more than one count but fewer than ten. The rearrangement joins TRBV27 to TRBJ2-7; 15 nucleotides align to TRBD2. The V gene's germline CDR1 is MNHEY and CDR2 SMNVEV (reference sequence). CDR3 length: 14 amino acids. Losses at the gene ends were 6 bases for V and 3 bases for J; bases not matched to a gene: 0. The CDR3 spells CASRGLAGGYEQYF. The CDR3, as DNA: TGTGCCAGCAGGGGACTAGCGGGAGGCTACGAGCAGTACTTC.

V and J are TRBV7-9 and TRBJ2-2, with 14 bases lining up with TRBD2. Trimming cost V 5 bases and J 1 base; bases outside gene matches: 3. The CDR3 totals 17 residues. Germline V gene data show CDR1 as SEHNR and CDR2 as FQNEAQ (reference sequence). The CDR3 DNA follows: TGTGCCAGCAGCCGGGGACTAGCGGGAGAGAACACCGGGGAGCTGTTTTTT. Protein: CASSRGLAGENTGELFF. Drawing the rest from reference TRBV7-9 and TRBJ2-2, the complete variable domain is DTGVSQNPRHKITKRGQNVTFRCDPISEHNRLYWYRQTLGQGPEFLTYFQNEAQLEKSRLLSDRFSAERPKGSFSTLEIQRTEQGDSAMYLCASSRGLAGENTGELFFGEGSRLTVL.

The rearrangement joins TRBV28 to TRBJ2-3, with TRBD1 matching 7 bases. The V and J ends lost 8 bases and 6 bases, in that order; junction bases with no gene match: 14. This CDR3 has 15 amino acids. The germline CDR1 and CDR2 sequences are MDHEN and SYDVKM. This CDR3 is CASGRTGAPWDTQYF. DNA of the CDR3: TGTGCCAGCGGCCGAACAGGGGCTCCATGGGATACGCAGTATTTT.

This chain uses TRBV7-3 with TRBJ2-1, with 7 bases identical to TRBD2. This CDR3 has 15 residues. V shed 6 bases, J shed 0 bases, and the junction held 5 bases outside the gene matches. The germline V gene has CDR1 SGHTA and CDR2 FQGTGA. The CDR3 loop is CASRPGGGSYNEQFF. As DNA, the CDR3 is TGTGCCAGCAGGCCGGGCGGGGGCTCCTACAATGAGCAGTTCTTC.

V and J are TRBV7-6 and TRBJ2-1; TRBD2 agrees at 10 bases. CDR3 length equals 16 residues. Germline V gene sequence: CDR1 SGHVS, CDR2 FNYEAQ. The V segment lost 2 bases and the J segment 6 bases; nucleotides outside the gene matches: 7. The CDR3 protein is CASSLTSGIRGNEQFF. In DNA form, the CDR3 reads TGTGCCAGCAGCTTAACTAGCGGGATAAGAGGCAATGAGCAGTTCTTC.